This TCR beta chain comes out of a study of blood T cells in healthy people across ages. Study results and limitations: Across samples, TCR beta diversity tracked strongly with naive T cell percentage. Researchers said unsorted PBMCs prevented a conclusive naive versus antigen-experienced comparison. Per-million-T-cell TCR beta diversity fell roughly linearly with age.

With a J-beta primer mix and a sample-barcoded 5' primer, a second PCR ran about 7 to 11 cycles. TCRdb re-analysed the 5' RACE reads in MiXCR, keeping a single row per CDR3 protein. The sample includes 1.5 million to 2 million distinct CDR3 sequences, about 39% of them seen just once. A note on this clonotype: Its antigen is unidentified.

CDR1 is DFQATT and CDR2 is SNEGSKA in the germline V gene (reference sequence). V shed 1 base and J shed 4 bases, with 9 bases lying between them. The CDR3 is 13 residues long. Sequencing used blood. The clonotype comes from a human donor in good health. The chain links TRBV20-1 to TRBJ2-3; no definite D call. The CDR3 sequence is CSARVVLPDTQYF. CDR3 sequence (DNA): TGCAGTGCTAGAGTGGTGTTACCAGATACGCAGTATTTT.